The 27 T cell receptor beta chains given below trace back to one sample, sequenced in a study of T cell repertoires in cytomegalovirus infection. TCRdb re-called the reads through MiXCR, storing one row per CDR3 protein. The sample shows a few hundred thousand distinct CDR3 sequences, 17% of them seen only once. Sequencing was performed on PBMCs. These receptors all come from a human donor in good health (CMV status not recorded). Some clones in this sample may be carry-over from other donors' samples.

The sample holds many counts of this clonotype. The CDR3 spells CSARDPAGDNEQFF. The CDR3 DNA sequence: TGCAGTGCTAGAGATCCAGCGGGGGACAATGAGCAGTTCTTC. The gene calls are TRBV20-1 and TRBJ2-1; 8 nucleotides match TRBD2. J gave up 5 bases and V 0 bases, and 3 bases lay outside the gene matches. This CDR3 region has 14 residues. The germline V gene has CDR1 DFQATT and CDR2 SNEGSKA (reference sequence).

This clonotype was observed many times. The CDR3 loop is CASAGGIPAGNTIYF. The DNA of the CDR3 is TGTGCCAGTGCTGGCGGAATCCCGGCTGGAAACACCATATATTTT. V and J are TRBV11-2 and TRBJ1-3; no firm D call. The germline V gene has CDR1 SGHAT and CDR2 FQNNGV. V dropped 9 bases and J dropped 2 bases, with 17 bases sitting between them. This CDR3 region has 15 residues.

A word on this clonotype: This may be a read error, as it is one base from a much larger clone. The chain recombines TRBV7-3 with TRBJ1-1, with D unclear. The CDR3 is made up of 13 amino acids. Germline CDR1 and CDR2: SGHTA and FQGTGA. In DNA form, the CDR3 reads TGTGCCGGCAGCTTAATGGCAGACACTGAAGCTTTCTTT. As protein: CAGSLMADTEAFF.

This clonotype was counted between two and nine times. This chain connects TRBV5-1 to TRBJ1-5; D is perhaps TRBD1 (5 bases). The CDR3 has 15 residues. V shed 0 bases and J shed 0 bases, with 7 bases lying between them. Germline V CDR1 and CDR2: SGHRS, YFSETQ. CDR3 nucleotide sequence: TGCGCCAGCAGCTTGGAAGGGGATAGCAATCAGCCCCAGCATTTT. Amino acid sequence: CASSLEGDSNQPQHF. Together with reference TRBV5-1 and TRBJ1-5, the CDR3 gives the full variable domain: KAGVTQTPRYLIKTRGQQVTLSCSPISGHRSVSWYQQTPGQGLQFLFEYFSETQRNKGNFPGRFSGRQFSNSRSEMNVSTLELGDSALYLCASSLEGDSNQPQHFGDGTRLSIL.

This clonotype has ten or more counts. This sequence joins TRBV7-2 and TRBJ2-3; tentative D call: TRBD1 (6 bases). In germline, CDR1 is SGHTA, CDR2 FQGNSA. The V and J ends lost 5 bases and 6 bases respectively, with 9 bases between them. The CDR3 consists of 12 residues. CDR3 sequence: CASSHRVDTQYF. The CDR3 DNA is TGTGCCAGCAGCCACAGGGTCGATACGCAGTATTTT.

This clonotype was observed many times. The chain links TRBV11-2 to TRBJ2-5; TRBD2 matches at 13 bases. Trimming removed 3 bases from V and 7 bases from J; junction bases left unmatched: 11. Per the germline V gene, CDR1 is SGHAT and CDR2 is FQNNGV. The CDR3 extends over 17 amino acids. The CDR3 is CASSLTGTSGARGTQYF. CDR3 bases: TGTGCCAGCAGCTTGACCGGGACTAGCGGGGCCCGGGGGACCCAGTACTTC.

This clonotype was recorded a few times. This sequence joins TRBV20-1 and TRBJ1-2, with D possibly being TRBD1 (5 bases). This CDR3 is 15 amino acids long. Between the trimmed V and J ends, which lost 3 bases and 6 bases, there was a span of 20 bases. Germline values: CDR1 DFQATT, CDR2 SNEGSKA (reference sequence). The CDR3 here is CSASLGVRDRNGYTF. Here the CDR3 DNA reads TGCAGTGCTAGCCTTGGGGTCAGAGACAGAAATGGCTACACCTTC.

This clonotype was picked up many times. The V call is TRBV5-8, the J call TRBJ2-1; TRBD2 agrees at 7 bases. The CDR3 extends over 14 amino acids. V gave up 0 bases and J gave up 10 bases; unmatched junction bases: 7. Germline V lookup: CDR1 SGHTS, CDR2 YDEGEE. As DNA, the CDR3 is TGTGCCAGCAGCTTGGTCCTCAAAGCGGGGGAGCAGTTCTTC. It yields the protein CASSLVLKAGEQFF.

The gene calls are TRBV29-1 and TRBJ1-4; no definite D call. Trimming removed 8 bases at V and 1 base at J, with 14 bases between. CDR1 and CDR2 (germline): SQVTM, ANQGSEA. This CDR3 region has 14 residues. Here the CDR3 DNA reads TGCAGCTATACCGGGGTCCTAACTAATGAAAAACTGTTTTTT. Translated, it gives CSYTGVLTNEKLFF.

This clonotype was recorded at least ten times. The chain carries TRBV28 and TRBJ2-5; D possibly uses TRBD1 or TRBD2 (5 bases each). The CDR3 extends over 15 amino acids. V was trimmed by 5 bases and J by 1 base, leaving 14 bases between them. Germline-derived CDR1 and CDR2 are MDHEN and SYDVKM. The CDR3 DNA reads TGTGCCAGCAGTCCCCCAGGGAGCGGCCAAGAGACCCAGTACTTC. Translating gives CASSPPGSGQETQYF.

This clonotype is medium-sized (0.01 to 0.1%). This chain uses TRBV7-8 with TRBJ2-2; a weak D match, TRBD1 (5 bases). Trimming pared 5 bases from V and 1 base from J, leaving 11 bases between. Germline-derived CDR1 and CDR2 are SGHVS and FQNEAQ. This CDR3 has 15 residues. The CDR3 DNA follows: TGTGCCAGCAGCCGACAGTTCCAGAACACCGGGGAGCTGTTTTTT. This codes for CASSRQFQNTGELFF.

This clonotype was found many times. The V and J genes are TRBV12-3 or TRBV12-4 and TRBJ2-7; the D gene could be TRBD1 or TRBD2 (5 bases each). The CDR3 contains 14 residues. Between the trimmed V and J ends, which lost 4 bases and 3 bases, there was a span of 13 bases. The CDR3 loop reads CASSSAGALYEQYF. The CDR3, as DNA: TGTGCCAGCAGTTCTGCCGGGGCCCTCTACGAGCAGTACTTC.

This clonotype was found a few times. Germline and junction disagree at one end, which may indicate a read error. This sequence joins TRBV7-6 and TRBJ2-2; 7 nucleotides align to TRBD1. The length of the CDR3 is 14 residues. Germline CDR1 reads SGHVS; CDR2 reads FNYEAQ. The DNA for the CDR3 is TGTGCTAGCAGCAATTTGGACAGGTCGGGGGAGCTGTTTTTT. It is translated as CASSNLDRSGELFF.

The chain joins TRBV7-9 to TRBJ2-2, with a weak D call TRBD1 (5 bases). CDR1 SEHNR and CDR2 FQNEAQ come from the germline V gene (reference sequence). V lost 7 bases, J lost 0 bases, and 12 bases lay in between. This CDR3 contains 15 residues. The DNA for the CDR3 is TGTGCCAGCAATAAGGGGCGTACGAACACCGGGGAGCTGTTTTTT. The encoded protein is CASNKGRTNTGELFF.

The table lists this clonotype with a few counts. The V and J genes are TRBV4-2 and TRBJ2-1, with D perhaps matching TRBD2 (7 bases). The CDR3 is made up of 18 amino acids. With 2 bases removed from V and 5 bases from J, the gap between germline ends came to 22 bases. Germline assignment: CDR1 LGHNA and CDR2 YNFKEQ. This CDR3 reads CASSQRFWGGASNNEQFF. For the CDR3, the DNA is TGTGCCAGCAGCCAAAGGTTTTGGGGGGGGGCGTCAAACAATGAGCAGTTCTTC.

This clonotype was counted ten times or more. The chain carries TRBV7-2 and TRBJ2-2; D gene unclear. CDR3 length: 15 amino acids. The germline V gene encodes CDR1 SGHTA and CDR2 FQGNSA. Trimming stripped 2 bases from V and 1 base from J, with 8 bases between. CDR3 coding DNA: TGTGCCAGCAGCTTACCCATGGGGAACACCGGGGAGCTGTTTTTT. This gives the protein CASSLPMGNTGELFF.

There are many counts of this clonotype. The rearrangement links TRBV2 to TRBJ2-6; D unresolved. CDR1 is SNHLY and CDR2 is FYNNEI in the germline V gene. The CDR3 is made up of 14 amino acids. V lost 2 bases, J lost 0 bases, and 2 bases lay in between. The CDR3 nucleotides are TGTGCCAGCAGTGAAAGCTCTGGGGCCAACGTCCTGACTTTC. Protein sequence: CASSESSGANVLTF.

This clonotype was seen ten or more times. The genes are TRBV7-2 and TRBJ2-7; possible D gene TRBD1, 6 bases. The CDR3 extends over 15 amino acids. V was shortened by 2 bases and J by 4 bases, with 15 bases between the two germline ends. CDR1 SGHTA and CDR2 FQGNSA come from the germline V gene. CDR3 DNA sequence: TGTGCCAGCAGCTTACTTCACAGGGCTCGGTACGAGCAGTACTTC. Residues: CASSLLHRARYEQYF.

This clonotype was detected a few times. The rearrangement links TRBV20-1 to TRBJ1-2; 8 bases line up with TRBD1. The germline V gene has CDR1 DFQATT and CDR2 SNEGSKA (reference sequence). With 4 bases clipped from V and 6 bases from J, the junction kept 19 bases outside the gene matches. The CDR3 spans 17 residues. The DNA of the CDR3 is TGCAGTGCTAATAGGGAGACAGGGGCGATGTTTTCGGATGGCTACACCTTC. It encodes CSANRETGAMFSDGYTF.

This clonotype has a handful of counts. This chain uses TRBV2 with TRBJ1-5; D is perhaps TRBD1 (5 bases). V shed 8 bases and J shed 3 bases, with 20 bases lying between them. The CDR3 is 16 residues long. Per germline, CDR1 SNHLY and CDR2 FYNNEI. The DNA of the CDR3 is TGTGCCAGCGGCTCCTTGGGGCCAGGGTACAATCAGCCCCAGCATTTT. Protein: CASGSLGPGYNQPQHF.

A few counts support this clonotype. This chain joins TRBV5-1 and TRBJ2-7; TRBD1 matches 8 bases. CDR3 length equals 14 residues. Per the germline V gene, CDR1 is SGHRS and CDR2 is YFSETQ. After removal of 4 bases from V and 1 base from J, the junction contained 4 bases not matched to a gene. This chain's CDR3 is CASSRQGPSYEQYF. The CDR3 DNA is TGCGCCAGCAGCCGACAGGGGCCTTCCTACGAGCAGTACTTC.

CDR3 region: CASRPTTGATYNEQFF. The CDR3 DNA reads as TGCGCCAGCAGACCCACGACAGGGGCAACCTACAATGAGCAGTTCTTC. The chain couples TRBV5-1 to TRBJ2-1; the match to TRBD1 covers 8 bases. The germline V gene has CDR1 SGHRS and CDR2 YFSETQ. V shed 5 bases and J 2 bases; nucleotides not matched to a gene: 9. The CDR3 totals 16 residues.

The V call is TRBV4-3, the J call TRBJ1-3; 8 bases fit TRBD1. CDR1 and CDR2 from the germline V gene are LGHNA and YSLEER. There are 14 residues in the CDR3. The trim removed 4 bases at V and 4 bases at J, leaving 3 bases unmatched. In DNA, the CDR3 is TGCGCCAGCAGCCCTGGACAGGGAGGAAACACCATATATTTT. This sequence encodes CASSPGQGGNTIYF.

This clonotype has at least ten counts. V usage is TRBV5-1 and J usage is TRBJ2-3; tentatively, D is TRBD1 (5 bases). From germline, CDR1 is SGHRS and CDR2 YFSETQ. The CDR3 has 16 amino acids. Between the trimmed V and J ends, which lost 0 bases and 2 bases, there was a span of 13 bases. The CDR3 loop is CASSLGGDSYTDTQYF. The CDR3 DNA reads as TGCGCCAGCAGCTTGGGCGGCGACAGTTACACAGATACGCAGTATTTT.

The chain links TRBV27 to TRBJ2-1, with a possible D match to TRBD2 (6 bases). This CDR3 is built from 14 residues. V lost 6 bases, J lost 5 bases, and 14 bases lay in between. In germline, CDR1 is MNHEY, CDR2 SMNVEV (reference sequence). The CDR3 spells CASRGLGDNNEQFF. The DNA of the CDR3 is TGTGCCAGCAGGGGACTCGGCGATAACAATGAGCAGTTCTTC.

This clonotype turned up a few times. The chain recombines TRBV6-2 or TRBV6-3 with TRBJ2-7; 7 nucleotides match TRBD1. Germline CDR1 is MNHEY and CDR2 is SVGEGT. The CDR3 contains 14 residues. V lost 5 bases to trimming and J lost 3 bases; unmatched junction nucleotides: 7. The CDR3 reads CASSGTRDSYEQYF. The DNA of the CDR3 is TGTGCCAGCAGTGGGACCCGGGACAGCTACGAGCAGTACTTC.

CDR3 loop: CASSTQGGGYEQYF. The CDR3 DNA reads as TGTGCCAGCAGTACTCAAGGAGGGGGCTACGAGCAGTACTTC. The chain links TRBV27 to TRBJ2-7; either TRBD1 or TRBD2 may fit D (6 bases each). V lost 5 bases and J lost 3, with 14 bases in between. The CDR3 consists of 14 residues. In germline, CDR1 is MNHEY, CDR2 SMNVEV (reference sequence).